This TCR beta chain was recorded in a study of cytomegalovirus exposure and HLA in healthy donors. The germline gives CDR1 SGHTA, CDR2 FQGNSA. The ends lost 6 bases at V and 7 bases at J; junction bases unmatched: 12. CDR3 size: 17 residues. Concerning this clone itself: Its antigen remains unidentified.

This PCR relied on a set of 60 Vbeta primers and 13 Jbeta primers. The data were produced by immunoSEQ multiplex PCR, yet TCRdb's version contains in-frame clones alone and is incomplete. This sample has some 200,000 clones, with approximately 85% found just once. General observations from the study: Later on, an analysis tied roughly 17,000 TCR beta sequences to HLA alleles at 0.05 false discovery rate.

Sequencing input: PBMCs. The chain carries TRBV7-2 and TRBJ2-4, with 13 bases matching TRBD2. The receptor was isolated from a woman aged 18-29 years in good health and CMV-seronegative. The CDR3: CASSHRLAGGNRNIQYF. CDR3 in DNA: TGTGCCAGCAGTCATAGACTAGCGGGGGGCAACAGGAACATTCAGTACTTC.